This TCR beta chain was retrieved from a study of CXCR3 chemokines and chemotherapy response in bladder cancer. TCRdb re-called the PCR reads through MiXCR, storing one row per CDR3 protein. This sample has about 3,100 distinct CDR3 sequences; about 10% occur once, and the top ten carry roughly 40%. This clonotype is medium-sized. Sample acquisition took place from a patient whose treatment included neoadjuvant chemotherapy. The sequence was obtained from a human donor with bladder cancer that responded to neoadjuvant chemotherapy.

The CDR3 DNA is TGTGCCAGTAGTATCCCCGTAGCGGGAGGGACCCCTAAGAATGAGCAGTTCTTC. It specifies CASSIPVAGGTPKNEQFF. The chain combines TRBV19 with TRBJ2-1, with 11 nucleotides matching TRBD2. CDR3 length: 18 amino acids. CDR1 is LNHDA and CDR2 is SQIVND in the germline V gene (reference sequence). V lost 3 bases and J lost 7; bases outside the gene matches: 14.